This T cell receptor beta chain was obtained from a study of blood T cell repertoires in COVID-19. TCRdb keeps only in-frame clones here, not all; method: immunoSEQ multiplex PCR. The table lists around 700,000 clones, 70% to 90% of them singletons. This CDR3 region has 13 residues. The J gene is TRBJ2-3, the V gene TRBV21-1; the DNA was not used to check the table's D call, TRBD2. TRBV21-1 is recorded as a pseudogene. The source is a woman aged 18-29 years with acute or convalescent COVID-19. Sequencing input: peripheral blood. CDR3 sequence: CASSKEGGRTQYF. The CDR3 nucleotides read TGTGCCAGCAGCAAAGAAGGTGGGAGGACGCAGTATTTT.